The present T cell receptor (beta chain) was sequenced within a study of Graves' ophthalmopathy and Graves' hyperthyroidism. The authors amplified TCR beta CDR3 regions from RNA transcripts. HTBI primers served in a first-round RT-PCR, which a second-round multiplex PCR followed. Using its own MiXCR run on the multiplex PCR reads, TCRdb lists one record per CDR3 protein. The sample contains over 650,000 distinct CDR3 sequences, roughly 39% of which appear only once. This clonotype has a count of ten or more. What it binds is unknown. Certain patients, namely those with other autoimmune diseases, uncontrolled infections, pregnancy or lactation, were excluded. PBMCs originated in around 11 ml of fresh peripheral blood. The study, taken as a whole, reports: Thyroid clonotypes that were expanded above 0.001 frequency mostly also appeared in blood.

The source is an adult man with Graves' ophthalmopathy. Specimen: peripheral blood.

The CDR3 spells CASTPIGTGDYGYTF. CDR3 DNA sequence: TGTGCCAGCACCCCGATTGGAACGGGGGACTATGGCTACACCTTC. The V and J genes are TRBV6-6 and TRBJ1-2, with D perhaps TRBD1 (5 bases). The germline gives CDR1 MNHNY, CDR2 SVGAGI (reference sequence). The V end lost 7 bases, the J end lost 3 bases, and 18 bases lay between the germline ends. This CDR3 has 15 residues.